These 29 T cell receptor beta chains were sequenced from one sample in a study of cytomegalovirus exposure and HLA in healthy donors. Amplification used 60 Vbeta primers and 13 Jbeta primers. The protocol was immunoSEQ multiplex PCR, while the TCRdb copy is restricted to in-frame clones and leaves out a portion. The sample comprises about 110,000 clones, 70% to 80% of which are singletons, and approximately 5.3% rests with the top ten. The specimen sequenced was PBMCs. The receptors come from a female donor in good health and CMV-seropositive.

This sequence joins TRBV11-2 and TRBJ1-1; D unclear. Trimming removed 1 base from V and 1 base from J, with 4 bases in between. This CDR3 contains 13 residues. Germline V lookup: CDR1 SGHAT, CDR2 FQNNGV. The CDR3 DNA sequence: TGTGCCAGCAGCTTAGCTCGGAACACTGAAGCTTTCTTT. Amino acids: CASSLARNTEAFF.

The table lists this clone with a count of one. The rearrangement uses TRBV6-5 and TRBJ1-6; no definite D call. Germline CDR1 MNHEY, CDR2 SVGAGI. Trimming took off 0 bases at V and 6 bases at J, with 6 bases between the two ends. This CDR3 is 14 amino acids long. The CDR3 DNA follows: TGTGCCAGCAGTTACTCTAGATCTAATTCACCCCTCCACTTT. Its translation: CASSYSRSNSPLHF.

The gene calls are TRBV2 and TRBJ1-5, with TRBD1 as a possible D gene (6 bases). This CDR3 is 15 amino acids long. The V gene's germline CDR1 is SNHLY and CDR2 FYNNEI. Trimming took 2 bases from V and 1 from J, leaving 9 bases between them. CDR3 sequence reads: CASSEFTGSNQPQHF. In DNA form, the CDR3 reads TGTGCCAGCAGTGAATTCACAGGGAGCAATCAGCCCCAGCATTTT.

The chain combines TRBV28 with TRBJ2-2; weak D call: TRBD1 (5 bases). V was trimmed by 4 bases and J by 4 bases, leaving 13 bases between them. Germline V lookup: CDR1 MDHEN, CDR2 SYDVKM. The CDR3 runs 15 residues. The CDR3 region has the DNA TGTGCCAGCAGTTATCCAGGGTCGGGCACCGGGGAGCTGTTTTTT. This encodes CASSYPGSGTGELFF.

The V and J genes are TRBV29-1 and TRBJ1-5, with 9 nucleotides matching TRBD1. CDR3 length: 20 residues. V lost 2 bases and J lost 0; bases outside the gene matches: 17. Germline values: CDR1 SQVTM, CDR2 ANQGSEA. In DNA, the CDR3 is TGCAGCGTTGAACCCCCTCCCCAGGACAGGGGACGAGGTAGCAATCAGCCCCAGCATTTT. Its protein is CSVEPPPQDRGRGSNQPQHF.

V and J are TRBV28 and TRBJ2-7; 12 nucleotides agree with TRBD2. The V gene end was trimmed by 6 bases and the J gene end by 7 bases; junction bases not matched to a gene: 13. Germline CDR1 and CDR2: MDHEN and SYDVKM. The CDR3 runs 16 residues. The CDR3 nucleotides read TGTGCCAGCAGACTAGCGGGAGGCAACGCGGCGATAGAGCAGTACTTC. It specifies CASRLAGGNAAIEQYF.

The J gene is TRBJ2-1, the V gene TRBV28; 8 bases agree with TRBD1. Germline CDR1 MDHEN, CDR2 SYDVKM. V lost 6 bases, J lost 9 bases, and 19 bases stayed unmatched. This CDR3 spans 17 amino acids. The CDR3 DNA follows: TGTGCCAGCAGCGAGATTGAGACAGGGGTCTCTTCTTCTGAGCAGTTCTTC. It encodes CASSEIETGVSSSEQFF.

The chain is built from TRBV7-8 and TRBJ1-5; D is unclear. V was cut by 1 base and J by 1 base, with 14 bases left in between. CDR1 SGHVS and CDR2 FQNEAQ come from the germline V gene. The length of the CDR3 is 17 residues. CDR3 nucleotides: TGTGCCAGCAGCTTAGGTGAGGTAACGTCGAGCAATCAGCCCCAGCATTTT. It translates to CASSLGEVTSSNQPQHF.

CDR3 residues: CASSKALGGLYEQYF. CDR3 coding DNA: TGTGCCAGCAGCAAGGCCTTGGGGGGGCTCTACGAGCAGTACTTC. This chain links TRBV6-5 with TRBJ2-7; D is possibly TRBD2 (7 bases). This CDR3 region has 15 residues. The germline gives CDR1 MNHEY, CDR2 SVGAGI. The V and J ends lost 6 bases and 3 bases respectively, with 18 bases between them.

This clone has a handful of counts. The chain employs TRBV5-1 and TRBJ1-4, with D possibly matching TRBD1 (5 bases). Germline assignment: CDR1 SGHRS and CDR2 YFSETQ. This CDR3 is built from 14 residues. V lost 3 bases and J 7 bases, leaving 13 bases between the germline ends. The CDR3 sequence: CASSSSGLGEKLFF. CDR3 nucleotide sequence: TGCGCCAGCAGCTCCTCAGGGTTAGGTGAAAAACTGTTTTTT.

The chain combines TRBV2 with TRBJ2-5; 7 nucleotides agree with TRBD1. The V gene's germline CDR1 is SNHLY and CDR2 FYNNEI. This CDR3 is 14 amino acids long. The V and J ends lost 8 bases and 2 bases, in that order; junction bases with no gene match: 8. CDR3 residues: CASGGQMRQETQYF. CDR3 nucleotide sequence: TGTGCCAGCGGGGGACAGATGAGACAAGAGACCCAGTACTTC.

The rearrangement joins TRBV5-6 to TRBJ2-5; 7 bases are shared with TRBD2. The CDR3 sequence is 13 residues long. Germline CDR1 is SGHDT and CDR2 is YYEEEE. V gave up 4 bases and J gave up 6 bases; unmatched junction bases: 6. Written as DNA, the CDR3 is TGTGCCAGCAGCATTGGGGGGGTAAAGACCCAGTACTTC. This gives the protein CASSIGGVKTQYF.

This chain uses TRBV5-4 with TRBJ2-7; TRBD2 might be the D (5 bases). The CDR3 consists of 15 residues. Germline values: CDR1 SGHNT, CDR2 YYREEE (reference sequence). V lost 2 bases and J lost 0, with 12 bases in between. CDR3 protein: CASSFEGRRSYEQYF. The CDR3 nucleotides are TGTGCCAGCAGCTTCGAGGGCAGGCGCTCCTACGAGCAGTACTTC. The full variable domain, with the rest looked up from reference TRBV5-4 and TRBJ2-7, is ETGVTQSPTHLIKTRGQQVTLRCSSQSGHNTVSWYQQALGQGPQFIFQYYREEENGRGNFPPRFSGLQFPNYSSELNVNALELDDSALYLCASSFEGRRSYEQYFGPGTRLTVT.

J is TRBJ1-2 and V is TRBV18; a weak D match, TRBD1 (6 bases). The CDR3 totals 14 residues. Between the trimmed V and J ends, which lost 4 bases and 0 bases, there was a span of 9 bases. Germline V gives CDR1 KGHSH, CDR2 LQKENI. CDR3 in DNA: TGTGCCAGCTCACAGGGGGAAACTAACTATGGCTACACCTTC. Protein sequence: CASSQGETNYGYTF.

This clone turned up a few times. The V gene is TRBV25-1, the J gene TRBJ2-3; 10 bases map to TRBD1. From germline, CDR1 is MGHDK and CDR2 SYGVNS. V lost 4 bases and J lost 5; bases outside the gene matches: 6. CDR3 length: 15 amino acids. CDR3 region: CASSGQGARKDTQYF. The CDR3 DNA sequence: TGTGCCAGCAGTGGACAGGGGGCTCGTAAAGATACGCAGTATTTT.

The chain couples TRBV9 to TRBJ1-5; D call uncertain. This CDR3 comprises 13 residues. V gave up 3 bases and J gave up 7 bases, with 11 bases separating them. Germline values: CDR1 SGDLS, CDR2 YYNGEE. In nucleotides, the CDR3 is TGTGCCAGCAGCGCAGACAACCAACAGCCCCAGCATTTT. It encodes CASSADNQQPQHF.

In its sample, this clone was seen a few times. The chain combines TRBV18 with TRBJ2-4; D remains unclear. The CDR3 totals 17 residues. In germline, CDR1 is KGHSH, CDR2 LQKENI. The V end was cut by 0 bases, the J end by 0 bases, with 12 bases between. The CDR3: CASSPPMANLAKNIQYF. The CDR3 DNA follows: TGTGCCAGCTCACCACCGATGGCCAACCTAGCCAAAAACATTCAGTACTTC.

This chain uses TRBV30 with TRBJ1-1; TRBD1 aligns across 8 bases. V lost 3 bases and J lost 4; bases outside the gene matches: 4. Germline V gene lookup returns CDR1 GTSNPN and CDR2 SVGIG (reference sequence). The CDR3 is made up of 13 amino acids. CDR3 nucleotide sequence: TGTGCCTGGAGACAACAGGGGGGCACTGAAGCTTTCTTT. Amino acid sequence: CAWRQQGGTEAFF.

The table lists this clone with a count of one. J is TRBJ2-5 and V is TRBV10-3, with D tentatively TRBD2 (6 bases). Germline V gene lookup returns CDR1 ENHRY and CDR2 SYGVKD. The CDR3 extends over 14 amino acids. Trimming left V 8 bases short and J 0 bases short, with 13 bases between. CDR3 in amino acids: CAIWLAPYQETQYF. The CDR3 DNA sequence: TGTGCCATCTGGCTAGCGCCCTACCAAGAGACCCAGTACTTC.

This chain uses TRBV30 with TRBJ1-5; maybe TRBD1 (6 bases). V was cut by 8 bases and J by 5 bases, with 16 bases left in between. Germline CDR1 and CDR2: GTSNPN and SVGIG (reference sequence). The CDR3 covers 13 residues. The CDR3 region has the DNA TGTGCCAGGGTAGCACAGGGCTATCAGCCCCAGCATTTT. Protein sequence: CARVAQGYQPQHF.

This chain joins TRBV18 and TRBJ2-5; TRBD2 aligns across 10 bases. Germline V gene sequence: CDR1 KGHSH, CDR2 LQKENI. There are 14 residues in the CDR3. The junction had 4 bases not matched to a gene; V was cut back by 6 bases and J by 3 bases. The CDR3 DNA is TGTGCCAGCTCCCCCGGACTAGCGGAAGAGACCCAGTACTTC. It yields the protein CASSPGLAEETQYF.

V is TRBV6-1 and J is TRBJ1-1; 7 bases agree with TRBD1. The CDR3 is made up of 13 amino acids. Germline assignment: CDR1 MNHNS and CDR2 SASEGT. The V and J ends lost 6 bases and 3 bases, in that order; junction bases with no gene match: 4. CDR3 in amino acids: CASRWTGDTEAFF. Written as DNA, the CDR3 is TGTGCCAGCAGATGGACAGGCGACACTGAAGCTTTCTTT.

A remark on this clone: An end of the junction differs from the germline gene, which may be a read error. The sample holds other DNA sequences that translate to the same CDR3. The chain joins TRBV7-7 to TRBJ2-2; the D gene is possibly TRBD1 (8 bases). Germline V gene data show CDR1 as SSHAT and CDR2 as FNYEAQ (reference sequence). The CDR3 length is 16 residues. Written as DNA, the CDR3 is TGTGCTAGCAGCTTAGGAGGCAGCGGGACAGGCGGGGAGCTGTTTTTT. Amino acids: CASSLGGSGTGGELFF.

The chain employs TRBV4-2 and TRBJ1-5; no clear D. The ends were cut back, 1 base at V and 3 bases at J, with 16 bases in the middle. Germline assignment: CDR1 LGHNA and CDR2 YNFKEQ. The CDR3 totals 17 residues. CDR3 nucleotides: TGTGCCAGCAGCCAAGTCCTCCTCGGGATTTTCAATCAGCCCCAGCATTTT. Amino acid sequence: CASSQVLLGIFNQPQHF.

The table lists this clone with a few counts. The rearrangement uses TRBV6-1 and TRBJ1-1; D ambiguous. The germline CDR1 and CDR2 sequences are MNHNS and SASEGT. The CDR3 has 13 residues. The V and J ends lost 6 bases and 1 base respectively, with 9 bases between them. The CDR3 protein is CASSVSGNTEAFF. CDR3 nucleotide sequence: TGTGCCAGCAGCGTATCAGGGAACACTGAAGCTTTCTTT.

This clone was recorded a few times. This chain links TRBV6-1 with TRBJ2-7, with 8 bases fitting TRBD2. V shed 8 bases, J shed 2 bases, and the junction held 5 bases outside the gene matches. This CDR3 spans 13 amino acids. Germline V lookup: CDR1 MNHNS, CDR2 SASEGT. CDR3 loop: CASLYSGAYEQYF. CDR3 in DNA: TGTGCCAGCCTATATAGCGGGGCCTACGAGCAGTACTTC.

The chain uses TRBV7-2 and TRBJ2-7; D not resolved. CDR1 is SGHTA, CDR2 FQGNSA, per germline. The CDR3 contains 15 residues. The V end was cut by 5 bases, the J end by 2 bases, with 16 bases between. CDR3 in amino acids: CASSPRNLAAYEQYF. Written as DNA, the CDR3 is TGTGCCAGCAGCCCCCGCAATCTCGCAGCCTACGAGCAGTACTTC.

The J gene is TRBJ1-2, the V gene TRBV30; D ambiguous. The CDR3 extends over 15 amino acids. Trimming pared 4 bases from V and 4 bases from J, leaving 19 bases between. CDR1 GTSNPN and CDR2 SVGIG come from the germline V gene (reference sequence). CDR3: CAWNPFLGVSYGYTF. As DNA, the CDR3 is TGTGCCTGGAACCCATTCTTGGGAGTATCCTATGGCTACACCTTC.

The DNA for the CDR3 is TGTGCCAGCACCCCGGACAGGGTAGGGGATCAGCCCCAGCATTTT. This codes for CASTPDRVGDQPQHF. The V call is TRBV6-1, the J call TRBJ1-5, with TRBD1 matching over 8 bases. Per germline, CDR1 MNHNS and CDR2 SASEGT. V lost 7 bases and J lost 5; bases outside the gene matches: 10. The CDR3 totals 15 residues.